This entry lists 21 T cell receptor beta chains sequenced from one sample in a study of monozygotic twins with inflammatory bowel disease. For each CDR3 protein, TCRdb gives one entry from its re-call of the 5' RACE reads, without DNA. This sample carries 300,000 to 400,000 distinct CDR3 sequences, with around 2% going to the ten biggest clones. The sequenced sample consisted of blood. The origin of the receptors is a human donor with ulcerative colitis or Crohn's disease, or a healthy co-twin of an affected twin (not recorded which).

The genes are TRBV20-1 and TRBJ2-7; TCRdb reports TRBD1, a call that lacks DNA to check it against. The germline V gene has CDR1 DFQATT and CDR2 SNEGSKA (reference sequence). The CDR3 length is 13 residues. The CDR3 here is CSARDWDSDEQYF.

The genes are TRBV5-1 and TRBJ2-1; the D call of TRBD1 rests on TCRdb alone, since no DNA is present to check it. In germline, CDR1 is SGHRS, CDR2 YFSETQ. This CDR3 has 15 amino acids. The chain's CDR3 is CASSAGTGTYNEQFF.

The chain joins TRBV11-2 to TRBJ2-7; TCRdb's D gene call, TRBD1, goes unchecked for lack of DNA. This CDR3 comprises 14 residues. CDR1 is SGHAT, CDR2 FQNNGV, per germline. CDR3 region: CASSGRGLSYEQYF.

The rearrangement uses TRBV5-1 and TRBJ1-2; TCRdb calls TRBD1, which cannot be checked without DNA. Germline V gene data show CDR1 as SGHRS and CDR2 as YFSETQ. This CDR3 contains 15 residues. The CDR3 here is CASSFTPGQGNGYTF.

V and J are TRBV6-2 or TRBV6-3 and TRBJ1-6; the TRBD1 assignment by TCRdb is unverifiable without DNA. The CDR3 extends over 15 amino acids. Germline V gene data show CDR1 as MNHEY and CDR2 as SVGEGT. CDR3 amino acids: CASSLGQGWNSPLHF.

This chain joins TRBV7-9 and TRBJ2-3; TCRdb lists TRBD1, though no DNA is available to test this call. Per the germline V gene, CDR1 is SEHNR and CDR2 is FQNEAQ (reference sequence). CDR3 length: 15 amino acids. CDR3 sequence reads: CASSPGQGVGSTQYF.

V and J are TRBV10-2 and TRBJ1-6. The CDR3 is made up of 16 amino acids. Germline CDR1 reads WSHSY; CDR2 reads SAAADI. The CDR3 reads CASSDIRVVNNSPLHF.

The V and J genes are TRBV28 and TRBJ2-7; the TRBD1 assignment by TCRdb is unverifiable without DNA. The V gene's germline CDR1 is MDHEN and CDR2 SYDVKM. CDR3 length: 15 residues. CDR3 loop: CASLDRTYLHYEQYF.

This chain links TRBV4-1 with TRBJ2-3; TCRdb designates TRBD1, a call that cannot be tested without DNA. This CDR3 comprises 16 residues. Germline V gene data show CDR1 as MGHRA and CDR2 as YSYEKL. CDR3 region: CASSHVVSRGTDTQYF.

The chain recombines TRBV15 with TRBJ1-4; TCRdb indicates TRBD1, and absent DNA this call remains unverified. Germline V lookup: CDR1 LNHNV, CDR2 YYDKDF (reference sequence). This CDR3 is built from 18 residues. The CDR3 loop reads CATSGRQGSIQTNEKLFF.

V usage is TRBV20-1 and J usage is TRBJ1-2. The length of the CDR3 is 11 residues. Germline CDR1 reads DFQATT; CDR2 reads SNEGSKA (reference sequence). The CDR3 loop reads CSARVSQSYTF.

This sequence joins TRBV5-1 and TRBJ1-2. The CDR3 is 16 residues long. Germline V gene lookup returns CDR1 SGHRS and CDR2 YFSETQ. The CDR3 sequence: CASSLGPSLAPYGYTF.

The rearrangement links TRBV28 to TRBJ1-5; the D call of TRBD1 rests on TCRdb alone, since no DNA is present to check it. The CDR3 contains 15 residues. The germline V gene has CDR1 MDHEN and CDR2 SYDVKM. The CDR3 here is CASSLYRANNQPQHF.

The chain employs TRBV7-9 and TRBJ1-2; as DNA is missing, the TRBD1 call by TCRdb cannot be tested. Germline V gene lookup returns CDR1 SEHNR and CDR2 FQNEAQ (reference sequence). There are 13 residues in the CDR3. CDR3: CASSFGQVYGYTF. Full variable domain (remainder filled in from reference TRBV7-9 and TRBJ1-2): DTGVSQNPRHKITKRGQNVTFRCDPISEHNRLYWYRQTLGQGPEFLTYFQNEAQLEKSRLLSDRFSAERPKGSFSTLEIQRTEQGDSAMYLCASSFGQVYGYTFGSGTRLTVV.

This chain uses TRBV29-1 with TRBJ2-4; TCRdb picks TRBD1, but there is no DNA to check that call. Germline V gene lookup returns CDR1 SQVTM and CDR2 ANQGSEA. The CDR3 totals 15 residues. The CDR3 protein is CSVERGGTPKNIQYF.

The CDR3 region is CASSFRGSNTGELFF. This chain uses TRBV9 with TRBJ2-2; the D call from TCRdb, TRBD1, cannot be confirmed without DNA. The CDR3 covers 15 residues. The germline V gene has CDR1 SGDLS and CDR2 YYNGEE.

The chain's CDR3 is CASSPPGQGGYEQYF. The chain recombines TRBV28 with TRBJ2-7; TCRdb names TRBD1, which stays unverified in the absence of DNA. Germline CDR1 and CDR2: MDHEN and SYDVKM. The CDR3 loop spans 15 amino acids. Full variable domain (missing parts from reference TRBV28 and TRBJ2-7): DVKVTQSSRYLVKRTGEKVFLECVQDMDHENMFWYRQDPGLGLRLIYFSYDVKMKEKGDIPEGYSVSREKKERFSLILESASTNQTSMYLCASSPPGQGGYEQYFGPGTRLTVT.

The V and J genes are TRBV18 and TRBJ2-7. Germline lookup yields CDR1 KGHSH and CDR2 LQKENI. This CDR3 comprises 13 residues. This CDR3 is CASSPGVSYEQYF. Together with reference TRBV18 and TRBJ2-7, the CDR3 gives the full variable domain: NAGVMQNPRHLVRRRGQEARLRCSPMKGHSHVYWYRQLPEEGLKFMVYLQKENIIDESGMPKERFSAEFPKEGPSILRIQQVVRGDSAAYFCASSPGVSYEQYFGPGTRLTVT.

The chain combines TRBV20-1 with TRBJ2-6. The CDR3 totals 13 residues. Looked up from germline, CDR1 is DFQATT and CDR2 is SNEGSKA (reference sequence). The CDR3 sequence is CSGDSPGANVLTF.

The genes are TRBV5-4 and TRBJ2-1; TCRdb's D call of TRBD2 is untestable without DNA. CDR3 size: 17 residues. Per the germline V gene, CDR1 is SGHNT and CDR2 is YYREEE (reference sequence). This chain's CDR3 is CASSFPRARKPYNEQFF.

The chain employs TRBV7-9 and TRBJ2-2; TCRdb's D call, TRBD1, is unchecked because there is no DNA. Germline V lookup: CDR1 SEHNR, CDR2 FQNEAQ (reference sequence). The CDR3 is 15 residues long. The CDR3 protein is CASSSSRGLVGELFF.